This T cell receptor (beta chain) was recorded in a study of blood T cell repertoires in COVID-19. This clone appeared a single time. The data were produced by immunoSEQ multiplex PCR, yet TCRdb's version contains in-frame clones alone and is incomplete. Of about 120,000 clones in the sample, about nine tenths are singletons; the top ten hold roughly 4.7%. The sample was peripheral blood. This sequence was found in a man between 35 and 55 years old with acute or convalescent COVID-19.

CDR3 DNA sequence: TGTGCCACCCGGGACAGCCTAAACTATGGCTACACCTTC. Its translation is CATRDSLNYGYTF. The chain combines TRBV19 with TRBJ1-2; 7 bases map to TRBD1. V was clipped by 10 bases and J by 2 bases; unmatched bases: 7. This CDR3 has 13 residues. Germline loops: CDR1 LNHDA, CDR2 SQIVND (reference sequence). Full variable domain (outside the CDR3, taken from reference TRBV19 and TRBJ1-2): DGGITQSPKYLFRKEGQNVTLSCEQNLNHDAMYWYRQDPGQGLRLIYYSQIVNDFQKGDIAEGYSVSREKKESFPLTVTSAQKNPTAFYLCATRDSLNYGYTFGSGTRLTVV.